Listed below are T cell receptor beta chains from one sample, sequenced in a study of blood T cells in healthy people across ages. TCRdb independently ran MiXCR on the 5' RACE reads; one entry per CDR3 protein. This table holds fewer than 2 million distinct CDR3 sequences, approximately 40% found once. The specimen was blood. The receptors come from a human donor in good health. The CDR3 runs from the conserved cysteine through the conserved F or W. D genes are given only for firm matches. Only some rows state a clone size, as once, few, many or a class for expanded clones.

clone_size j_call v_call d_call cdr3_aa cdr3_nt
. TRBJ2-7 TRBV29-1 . CSGQGTYGQYF TGCAGCGGTCAGGGTACCTACGGGCAGTACTTC
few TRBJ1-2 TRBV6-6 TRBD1 CASSYPQGARRGYTF TGTGCCAGCAGTTACCCACAGGGGGCGCGTCGAGGCTACACCTTC
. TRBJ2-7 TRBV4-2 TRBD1 CASSQDSLSGQGVEQYF TGTGCCAGCAGCCAAGATTCGCTGTCTGGACAGGGGGTCGAGCAGTACTTC
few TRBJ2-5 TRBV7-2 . CASSPRWGEETQYF TGTGCCAGCAGCCCCCGGTGGGGGGAGGAGACCCAGTACTTC
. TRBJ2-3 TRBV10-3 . CAVSEPDGTLDTQYF TGTGCCGTCAGTGAGCCTGACGGTACCCTGGATACGCAGTATTTT
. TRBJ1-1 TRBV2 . CATLPSGHITEAFF TGTGCCACCCTACCATCGGGACACATCACTGAAGCTTTCTTT
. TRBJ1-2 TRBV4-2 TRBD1 CASSQDRGTGQGYTF TGTGCCAGCAGCCAAGATAGGGGGACCGGACAGGGATACACCTTC
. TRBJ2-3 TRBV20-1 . CSAGKLDTQYF TGCAGTGCTGGGAAATTAGATACGCAGTATTTT
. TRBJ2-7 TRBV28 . CASSSGTELVSYEQYF TGTGCCAGCAGTTCCGGGACCGAACTAGTCTCCTACGAGCAGTACTTC
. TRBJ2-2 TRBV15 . CATSIRGAGELFF TGTGCCACCAGCATTAGGGGCGCCGGGGAGCTGTTTTTT
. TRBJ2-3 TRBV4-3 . CASSQDARPVSNTQYF TGCGCCAGCAGCCAAGATGCCCGGCCGGTTTCGAATACGCAGTATTTT
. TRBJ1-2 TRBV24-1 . CATSDTNSLNYGYTF TGTGCCACCAGTGACACGAACAGCCTTAACTATGGCTACACCTTC
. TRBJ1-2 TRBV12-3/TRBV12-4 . CASRLSPAMDYGYTF TGTGCCAGCAGGTTGAGCCCCGCAATGGACTATGGCTACACCTTC
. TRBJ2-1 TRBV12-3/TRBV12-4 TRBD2 CATRLAGHNEQFF TGTGCCACCCGACTAGCGGGGCACAATGAGCAGTTCTTC
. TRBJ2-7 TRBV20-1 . CSARDSDTYEQYF TGCAGTGCTAGAGATTCGGACACCTACGAGCAGTACTTC
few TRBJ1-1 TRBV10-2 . CASSPDTIKAFF TGCGCCAGCAGTCCCGACACAATTAAAGCTTTCTTT
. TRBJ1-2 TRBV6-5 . CASSYSGTGRSGYTF TGTGCCAGCAGTTACTCCGGCACAGGGCGAAGTGGCTACACCTTC
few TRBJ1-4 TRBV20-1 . CSARDAGKGEKLFF TGCAGTGCTAGAGACGCGGGGAAGGGCGAAAAACTGTTTTTT
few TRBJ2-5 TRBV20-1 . CSARTPQGWQETQYF TGCAGTGCTAGGACCCCGCAGGGTTGGCAAGAGACCCAGTACTTC
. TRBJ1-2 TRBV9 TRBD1 CASSPLGGQGIHQTGYTF TGTGCCAGCAGCCCCCTAGGGGGACAGGGCATCCATCAGACCGGCTACACCTTC
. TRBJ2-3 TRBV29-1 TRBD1 CSVTDRVVDTQYF TGCAGCGTTACCGACAGGGTCGTAGATACGCAGTATTTT
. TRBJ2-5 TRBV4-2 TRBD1 CASSQDVAGGGETQYF TGTGCCAGCAGCCAAGACGTGGCAGGGGGCGGAGAGACCCAGTACTTC
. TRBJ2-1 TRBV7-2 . CASSPQTVYEQFF TGTGCCAGCAGCCCGCAGACAGTCTACGAGCAGTTCTTC
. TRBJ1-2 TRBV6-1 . CASSEYVRVDGYTF TGTGCCAGCAGTGAATATGTCAGGGTAGATGGCTACACCTTC